The rows below give T cell receptor beta chains drawn from one sample of a study of regulatory T cells in long-lasting Graves disease. TCRdb re-called the multiplex PCR reads through MiXCR, storing one row per CDR3 protein. Among approximately 310,000 distinct CDR3 sequences listed, under 20% were seen once. This material consisted of peripheral blood mononuclear cells (PBMCs), taken at new diagnosis, from a patient treated with antithyroid drugs. The receptor set was obtained from a female donor with Graves disease. CDR3s include the opening cysteine and the closing phenylalanine or tryptophan. Each record gives: D gene, clone size, V gene, J gene, CDR3 DNA, CDR3 protein. The D gene is left open where the match is weak. Part of the rows lack a size; the others show once, few, many or a class for expanded clones.

d_call: .; clone_size: .; v_call: TRBV19; j_call: TRBJ1-2; cdr3_nt: TGTGCCAGTAGCCCTGGGGGAGATACCTTCTATGGCTACACCTTC; cdr3_aa: CASSPGGDTFYGYTF
d_call: .; clone_size: many; v_call: TRBV10-3; j_call: TRBJ2-6; cdr3_nt: TGTGCCATCAGTGAGAATTTCCCTGGGGCCAACGTCCTGACTTTC; cdr3_aa: CAISENFPGANVLTF
d_call: .; clone_size: many; v_call: TRBV5-5; j_call: TRBJ1-1; cdr3_nt: TGTGCCAGCAGCCCCGGCCAGTACCTGAACACTGAAGCTTTCTTT; cdr3_aa: CASSPGQYLNTEAFF
d_call: .; clone_size: many; v_call: TRBV29-1; j_call: TRBJ1-1; cdr3_nt: TGCAGCGCCCACCAACAGGGATACACTGAAGCTTTCTTT; cdr3_aa: CSAHQQGYTEAFF
d_call: TRBD1; clone_size: many; v_call: TRBV11-3; j_call: TRBJ2-5; cdr3_nt: TGTGCCAGCAGCCCGATATACAGGGGACGTAACCAAGAGACCCAGTACTTC; cdr3_aa: CASSPIYRGRNQETQYF
d_call: .; clone_size: many; v_call: TRBV2; j_call: TRBJ1-5; cdr3_nt: TGTGCCAGCAGTGACACAGGCAATCAGCCCCAGCATTTT; cdr3_aa: CASSDTGNQPQHF
d_call: TRBD1; clone_size: few; v_call: TRBV5-6; j_call: TRBJ2-6; cdr3_nt: TGTGCCAGCAGTACTCCGGGACAGGCGAACCTCTCTGGGGCCAACGTCCTGACTTTC; cdr3_aa: CASSTPGQANLSGANVLTF
d_call: .; clone_size: many; v_call: TRBV11-3; j_call: TRBJ2-5; cdr3_nt: TGTGCCAGCAGCTTGAGGGGGGGGGAGACCCAGTACTTC; cdr3_aa: CASSLRGGETQYF
d_call: .; clone_size: many; v_call: TRBV24-1; j_call: TRBJ1-1; cdr3_nt: TGTGCCACCAGTGATCCCCGGGGAGGGGGATCTGAAGCTTTCTTT; cdr3_aa: CATSDPRGGGSEAFF
d_call: TRBD2; clone_size: .; v_call: TRBV24-1; j_call: TRBJ2-1; cdr3_nt: TGTGCCACCAGTAGCGGGAGGGACTACAATGAGCAGTTCTTC; cdr3_aa: CATSSGRDYNEQFF
d_call: .; clone_size: many; v_call: TRBV4-2; j_call: TRBJ2-3; cdr3_nt: TGTGCCGCCGCCACCTCGGGACGGGACACAGATACGCAGTATTTT; cdr3_aa: CAAATSGRDTDTQYF
d_call: TRBD1; clone_size: .; v_call: TRBV5-1; j_call: TRBJ1-2; cdr3_nt: TGCGCCAGCAGCTTACAGGGGGCCTCCGACTATGGCTACACCTTC; cdr3_aa: CASSLQGASDYGYTF
d_call: TRBD2; clone_size: .; v_call: TRBV24-1; j_call: TRBJ2-1; cdr3_nt: TGTGCCACCAGACGGACTAGTCCAAACAATGAGCAGTTCTTC; cdr3_aa: CATRRTSPNNEQFF
d_call: TRBD1; clone_size: many; v_call: TRBV20-1; j_call: TRBJ1-5; cdr3_nt: TGCAGTGCTGCCAAGGGGGCCGGGAATCAGCCCCAGCATTTT; cdr3_aa: CSAAKGAGNQPQHF
d_call: TRBD1; clone_size: many; v_call: TRBV11-2; j_call: TRBJ1-5; cdr3_nt: TGTGCCAGCAGCTCAGGGGGAAATCAGCCCCAGCATTTT; cdr3_aa: CASSSGGNQPQHF
d_call: .; clone_size: few; v_call: TRBV27; j_call: TRBJ1-5; cdr3_nt: TGTGCCAGCAGTGCAGGGTTTGGCAATCAGCCCCAGCATTTT; cdr3_aa: CASSAGFGNQPQHF
d_call: .; clone_size: many; v_call: TRBV2; j_call: TRBJ2-1; cdr3_nt: TGTGCCAGCAGTGAAAGGCAGTACATCAATGAGCAGTTCTTC; cdr3_aa: CASSERQYINEQFF
d_call: .; clone_size: many; v_call: TRBV28; j_call: TRBJ2-7; cdr3_nt: TGTGCCAGCAGCATTGATCCGGGACGGAGTCCCTACGAGCAGTACTTC; cdr3_aa: CASSIDPGRSPYEQYF
d_call: TRBD1; clone_size: .; v_call: TRBV5-1; j_call: TRBJ2-2; cdr3_nt: TGCGCCAGCAGCTTTTCCCAGGGGGCCGAGCGGAACACCGGGGAGCTGTTTTTT; cdr3_aa: CASSFSQGAERNTGELFF
d_call: .; clone_size: .; v_call: TRBV30; j_call: TRBJ2-1; cdr3_nt: TGTGCCTGGAGTCCATCCCCATTCCACGAGCAGTTCTTC; cdr3_aa: CAWSPSPFHEQFF
d_call: TRBD1; clone_size: many; v_call: TRBV7-9; j_call: TRBJ2-1; cdr3_nt: TGTGCCTCAGGGGGTATTAACAATGAGCAGTTCTTC; cdr3_aa: CASGGINNEQFF
d_call: .; clone_size: many; v_call: TRBV12-3/TRBV12-4; j_call: TRBJ2-5; cdr3_nt: TGTGCCAGCAGTTCCTCGACGGAAGAGACCCAGTACTTC; cdr3_aa: CASSSSTEETQYF
d_call: .; clone_size: few; v_call: TRBV3-1; j_call: TRBJ1-2; cdr3_nt: TGTGCCAGCAGCGAAAGGGCCCAGGGGCCGGGCTATGGCTACACCTTC; cdr3_aa: CASSERAQGPGYGYTF
d_call: TRBD2; clone_size: .; v_call: TRBV7-2; j_call: TRBJ2-7; cdr3_nt: TGTGCCAGCAGCTCGACCACACGACTAGCGGGGAAAGGCGAGCATTACTTC; cdr3_aa: CASSSTTRLAGKGEHYF
d_call: TRBD2; clone_size: many; v_call: TRBV20-1; j_call: TRBJ2-1; cdr3_nt: TGCAGTGCTAGGGGGACTAGCGGGAGGGCCGGGGGCAATGAGCAGTTCTTC; cdr3_aa: CSARGTSGRAGGNEQFF
d_call: TRBD2; clone_size: many; v_call: TRBV7-2; j_call: TRBJ2-1; cdr3_nt: TGTGCCAGCAGCTTACGGCGGGAGGGCGCGAATGAGCAGTTCTTC; cdr3_aa: CASSLRREGANEQFF
d_call: TRBD2; clone_size: many; v_call: TRBV14; j_call: TRBJ2-7; cdr3_nt: TGTGCCAGCAGCCAAGGGGGACTAGCGGGAGTGCTTGAGCAGTACTTC; cdr3_aa: CASSQGGLAGVLEQYF
d_call: TRBD2; clone_size: few; v_call: TRBV20-1; j_call: TRBJ2-1; cdr3_nt: TGCAGTGCTCGTGCACTAGCGGTCTTCTACAATGAGCAGTTCTTC; cdr3_aa: CSARALAVFYNEQFF
d_call: .; clone_size: many; v_call: TRBV27; j_call: TRBJ2-1; cdr3_nt: TGTGCCAGTACAGGGCTCTACAATGAGCAGTTCTTC; cdr3_aa: CASTGLYNEQFF
d_call: .; clone_size: many; v_call: TRBV2; j_call: TRBJ2-1; cdr3_nt: TGTGCCAGCAGTGAACTGTTACCCCCCTACAATGAGCAGTTCTTC; cdr3_aa: CASSELLPPYNEQFF
d_call: .; clone_size: many; v_call: TRBV11-2; j_call: TRBJ2-7; cdr3_nt: TGTGCCAGCAGCCTCACCCGGCGGTACGAGCAGTACTTC; cdr3_aa: CASSLTRRYEQYF
d_call: .; clone_size: many; v_call: TRBV12-5; j_call: TRBJ1-5; cdr3_nt: TGTGCTAGTGGTTTGGACGGGGACTTAGGGGGGGGCAATCAGCCCCAGCATTTT; cdr3_aa: CASGLDGDLGGGNQPQHF
d_call: TRBD1; clone_size: many; v_call: TRBV6-1; j_call: TRBJ1-5; cdr3_nt: TGTGCCAGCAGCCGCGGGAAGACAGGGTCCGTCAATCAGCCCCAGCATTTT; cdr3_aa: CASSRGKTGSVNQPQHF
d_call: TRBD2; clone_size: .; v_call: TRBV9; j_call: TRBJ2-1; cdr3_nt: TGTGCCAGCAGCGTAAGTAGCGGGAGGGTAAATGAGCAGTTCTTC; cdr3_aa: CASSVSSGRVNEQFF
d_call: .; clone_size: .; v_call: TRBV11-3; j_call: TRBJ2-7; cdr3_nt: TGTGCCAGCAGCACGAGCCGAGTTACTTCCTACGAGCAGTACTTC; cdr3_aa: CASSTSRVTSYEQYF
d_call: .; clone_size: many; v_call: TRBV28; j_call: TRBJ2-7; cdr3_nt: TGTGCCAGCGGGGACCCGTCTTCCTACGAGCAGTACTTC; cdr3_aa: CASGDPSSYEQYF
d_call: .; clone_size: many; v_call: TRBV2; j_call: TRBJ1-1; cdr3_nt: TGTGCCAGCAGCTCCGTTATCACTGAAGCTTTCTTT; cdr3_aa: CASSSVITEAFF
d_call: .; clone_size: few; v_call: TRBV24-1; j_call: TRBJ2-7; cdr3_nt: TGTGCCCCACTAGGGCGTCCTCGGGAGCAGTACTTC; cdr3_aa: CAPLGRPREQYF
d_call: .; clone_size: many; v_call: TRBV6-1; j_call: TRBJ1-4; cdr3_nt: TGTGCCATCGGCCAGTATGCAACTAATGAAAAACTGTTTTTT; cdr3_aa: CAIGQYATNEKLFF
d_call: .; clone_size: many; v_call: TRBV19; j_call: TRBJ1-1; cdr3_nt: TGTGCCAGTAGCACTACGGTGAATGAAGCTTTCTTT; cdr3_aa: CASSTTVNEAFF
d_call: TRBD1; clone_size: many; v_call: TRBV10-3; j_call: TRBJ1-1; cdr3_nt: TGTGCCATCAGTGAGTCTCTTACTGGAGGGGGCTACACTGAAGCTTTCTTT; cdr3_aa: CAISESLTGGGYTEAFF
d_call: .; clone_size: many; v_call: TRBV5-1; j_call: TRBJ1-1; cdr3_nt: TGCGCCAGCAGCCTGATCCGGGAGACTAGGACTTTCTTT; cdr3_aa: CASSLIRETRTFF
d_call: .; clone_size: few; v_call: TRBV15; j_call: TRBJ1-1; cdr3_nt: TGTGCCACCAGCAGGGACCAAGACAGATGGACTGAAGCTTTCTTT; cdr3_aa: CATSRDQDRWTEAFF
d_call: .; clone_size: few; v_call: TRBV12-3/TRBV12-4; j_call: TRBJ1-4; cdr3_nt: TGTGCCAGCCGGGGGGGGGCCACTAATGAAAAACTGTTTTTT; cdr3_aa: CASRGGATNEKLFF
d_call: .; clone_size: many; v_call: TRBV20-1; j_call: TRBJ2-3; cdr3_nt: TGCAGTGCTTCCGGACACCGGGCAGAAGATACGCAGTATTTT; cdr3_aa: CSASGHRAEDTQYF
d_call: .; clone_size: few; v_call: TRBV6-5; j_call: TRBJ2-6; cdr3_nt: TGTGCCAGCAGTTACTCGATGTGGGGGCTCTCTGGGGCCAACGTCCTGACTTTC; cdr3_aa: CASSYSMWGLSGANVLTF
d_call: TRBD2; clone_size: many; v_call: TRBV27; j_call: TRBJ2-7; cdr3_nt: TGTGCCAGCAGTTTTTGGCGGGAGGGCCCGTACGAGCAGTACTTC; cdr3_aa: CASSFWREGPYEQYF
d_call: .; clone_size: many; v_call: TRBV14; j_call: TRBJ1-6; cdr3_nt: TGTGCCAGCACCCATCATCAGCGAGACTATAATTCACCCCTCCACTTT; cdr3_aa: CASTHHQRDYNSPLHF
d_call: .; clone_size: many; v_call: TRBV19; j_call: TRBJ1-2; cdr3_nt: TGTGCCAGTAGTATTATGGGTCTTGGGGAATATGGCTACACCTTC; cdr3_aa: CASSIMGLGEYGYTF
d_call: .; clone_size: many; v_call: TRBV28; j_call: TRBJ1-2; cdr3_nt: TGTGCCAGCAGTTATCGTGGGGGGGGATATGGCTACACCTTC; cdr3_aa: CASSYRGGGYGYTF
d_call: .; clone_size: many; v_call: TRBV14; j_call: TRBJ1-4; cdr3_nt: TGTGCCAGCAGCAGCGCCGGGATTCTTGAGGAAAAACTGTTTTTT; cdr3_aa: CASSSAGILEEKLFF
d_call: .; clone_size: many; v_call: TRBV9; j_call: TRBJ1-5; cdr3_nt: TGTGCCAGCAGCGCTACAGCTAGCAATCAGCCCCAGCATTTT; cdr3_aa: CASSATASNQPQHF